Following are 21 T cell receptor beta chains from one sample sequenced in a study of T cell responses to AZD1222 COVID-19 vaccine. Libraries were prepared by immunoSEQ multiplex PCR; TCRdb keeps only in-frame clonotypes and omits some of them. The sample comprises around 99,000 clones, around 90% of which are singletons, and roughly 21% rests with the top ten. This sample comprised peripheral blood, obtained on day 0 of AZD1222 vaccination. These receptors were obtained from an adult in good health.

The chain carries TRBV7-9 and TRBJ1-4; D call uncertain. The length of the CDR3 is 12 residues. Trimming removed 5 bases from V and 10 bases from J, with 11 bases in between. Germline CDR1 reads SEHNR; CDR2 reads FQNEAQ (reference sequence). The CDR3 region is CASSEIEGKLFF. DNA of the CDR3: TGTGCCAGCAGCGAAATCGAAGGAAAACTGTTTTTT.

This clone was counted between two and nine times. The V and J genes are TRBV7-9 and TRBJ2-7, with D possibly being TRBD1 or TRBD2 (5 bases each). Between the trimmed V and J ends, which lost 3 bases and 1 base, there was a span of 16 bases. This CDR3 spans 16 amino acids. The germline V gene has CDR1 SEHNR and CDR2 FQNEAQ (reference sequence). DNA for the CDR3: TGTGCCAGCAGCTTGTTGGGCCAGCGGACATCCTACGAGCAGTACTTC. It yields the protein CASSLLGQRTSYEQYF.

V gene TRBV7-2 combines with J gene TRBJ1-1, with no clear D. The CDR3 sequence is 13 residues long. Trimming shortened V by 5 bases and J by 5 bases, and 12 bases separated the two germline ends. The germline V gene encodes CDR1 SGHTA and CDR2 FQGNSA. CDR3 DNA sequence: TGTGCCAGCAGCCTCGGTGAAGGGACTGAAGCTTTCTTT. It codes for CASSLGEGTEAFF.

The sample holds one count of this clone. The same CDR3 is also encoded by other DNA sequences in this sample. The chain employs TRBV6-5 and TRBJ2-7, with unresolved D. Germline V CDR1 and CDR2: MNHEY, SVGAGI. This CDR3 has 12 residues. V dropped 6 bases and J dropped 1 base, with 7 bases sitting between them. The CDR3, as DNA: TGTGCCAGCAGGTCGGCATCCTACGAGCAGTACTTC. It encodes CASRSASYEQYF.

The J gene is TRBJ1-2, the V gene TRBV7-9; unclear D gene. The CDR3 spans 13 residues. Germline V gives CDR1 SEHNR, CDR2 FQNEAQ (reference sequence). V gave up 3 bases and J gave up 8 bases, with 13 bases separating them. CDR3: CASSFGEIGGYTF. CDR3 sequence (DNA): TGTGCCAGCAGCTTTGGGGAGATAGGGGGCTACACCTTC.

CDR3 coding DNA: TGCGCCAGCAGCTTGCCGGGACAGGGTAACTATGGCTACACCTTC. Its protein product is CASSLPGQGNYGYTF. The V and J genes are TRBV5-1 and TRBJ1-2, with 9 bases that match TRBD1. Germline assignment: CDR1 SGHRS and CDR2 YFSETQ. J gave up 1 base and V 1 base, and 2 bases lay outside the gene matches. CDR3 length: 15 amino acids.

The rearrangement uses TRBV10-3 and TRBJ1-1, with a tentative D call TRBD1 (5 bases). CDR3 length: 13 amino acids. V was cut by 7 bases and J by 1 base, with 10 bases left in between. CDR1 and CDR2 (germline): ENHRY, SYGVKD. The CDR3 DNA sequence: TGTGCCATCATGGGACCCGCGAACACTGAAGCTTTCTTT. Encoded protein: CAIMGPANTEAFF.

The chain has TRBV4-2 and TRBJ2-2; either TRBD1 or TRBD2 may supply D (5 bases each). This CDR3 spans 17 amino acids. Per the germline V gene, CDR1 is LGHNA and CDR2 is YNFKEQ. V was clipped by 5 bases and J by 1 base, with 17 bases between them. CDR3 in DNA: TGTGCCAGCAGCTCACAGCCGGGACGGGGGAACACCGGGGAGCTGTTTTTT. Translation gives CASSSQPGRGNTGELFF.

This chain joins TRBV10-3 and TRBJ2-5; no definite D call. The V gene's germline CDR1 is ENHRY and CDR2 SYGVKD. V was clipped by 0 bases and J by 2 bases, with 16 bases between them. CDR3 length: 17 amino acids. CDR3 sequence reads: CAISESSGLGSQETQYF. The CDR3 coding sequence is TGTGCCATCAGTGAGTCCTCTGGTTTGGGGTCACAAGAGACCCAGTACTTC.

This chain uses TRBV5-1 with TRBJ1-3; D call uncertain. CDR1 is SGHRS, CDR2 YFSETQ, per germline. V dropped 5 bases and J dropped 0 bases, with 21 bases sitting between them. The CDR3 has 18 amino acids. The CDR3 region is CASSRGFSSSSSGNTIYF. The CDR3 nucleotides read TGCGCCAGCAGTCGGGGTTTCTCTTCCTCAAGCTCTGGAAACACCATATATTTT.

The chain has TRBV7-9 and TRBJ2-4; 11 nucleotides align to TRBD2. Per the germline V gene, CDR1 is SEHNR and CDR2 is FQNEAQ (reference sequence). This CDR3 is built from 19 residues. V trimming: 1 base; J trimming: 3 bases; junction bases outside the gene matches: 11. This CDR3 reads CASSLDRHPLAGDKNIQYF. The CDR3 DNA sequence: TGTGCCAGCAGCTTAGACCGCCACCCACTAGCGGGGGACAAAAACATTCAGTACTTC. Full variable domain (rest looked up from reference TRBV7-9 and TRBJ2-4): DTGVSQNPRHKITKRGQNVTFRCDPISEHNRLYWYRQTLGQGPEFLTYFQNEAQLEKSRLLSDRFSAERPKGSFSTLEIQRTEQGDSAMYLCASSLDRHPLAGDKNIQYFGAGTRLSVL.

The rearrangement uses TRBV6-2 or TRBV6-3 and TRBJ1-3; D not certain. This CDR3 region has 14 residues. The V gene lost 5 bases and the J gene lost 7 bases, with 15 bases spanning the gap. Germline V CDR1 and CDR2: MNHEY, SVGEGT. In DNA form, the CDR3 reads TGTGCCAGCAGTCCACGAGGAGACGGGAACACCATATATTTT. This sequence encodes CASSPRGDGNTIYF.

The chain has TRBV7-8 and TRBJ2-7, with a weak D call TRBD2 (5 bases). V was pared by 2 bases and J by 6 bases, with 20 bases between. CDR1 is SGHVS, CDR2 FQNEAQ, per germline. The CDR3 is made up of 16 amino acids. The CDR3 sequence: CASSLSRYQTRGEQYF. The CDR3 DNA reads TGTGCCAGCAGCTTAAGTCGATACCAGACCCGGGGCGAGCAGTACTTC. Drawing the rest from reference TRBV7-8 and TRBJ2-7, the complete variable domain is GAGVSQSPRYKVAKRGQDVALRCDPISGHVSLFWYQQALGQGPEFLTYFQNEAQLDKSGLPSDRFFAERPEGSVSTLKIQRTQQEDSAVYLCASSLSRYQTRGEQYFGPGTRLTVT.

The J gene is TRBJ2-7, the V gene TRBV7-3; tentative D call: TRBD1 (6 bases). V lost 2 bases to trimming and J lost 2 bases, with 13 bases between them. The germline CDR1 and CDR2 sequences are SGHTA and FQGTGA. The CDR3 loop spans 15 amino acids. The CDR3 bases are TGTGCCAGCAGCTTACTAGGGGGATCCCCCTACGAGCAGTACTTC. Protein sequence: CASSLLGGSPYEQYF.

In its sample, this clone was seen a few times. This chain joins TRBV11-2 and TRBJ1-2; D not certain. Trimming removed 4 bases at V and 4 bases at J, with 13 bases between. This CDR3 comprises 14 residues. Germline V CDR1 and CDR2: SGHAT, FQNNGV. For the CDR3, the DNA is TGTGCCAGCAGCTCGGACGGAGGGATCTATGGCTACACCTTC. Its translation is CASSSDGGIYGYTF.

The J gene is TRBJ2-7, the V gene TRBV6-6; D gene unclear. Germline loops: CDR1 MNHNY, CDR2 SVGAGI (reference sequence). The V and J ends lost 2 bases and 2 bases respectively, with 7 bases between them. This CDR3 is built from 13 residues. The CDR3 here is CASSYAGAYEQYF. The CDR3 DNA sequence: TGTGCCAGCAGTTACGCTGGGGCCTACGAGCAGTACTTC.

The gene calls are TRBV6-5 and TRBJ2-6; D is perhaps TRBD1 (5 bases). The CDR3 is 14 residues long. V was pared by 6 bases and J by 2 bases, with 8 bases between. Looked up from germline, CDR1 is MNHEY and CDR2 is SVGAGI. The CDR3 region has the DNA TGTGCCAGCAGCCAGGGTCCTGGGGCCAACGTCCTGACTTTC. Encoded protein: CASSQGPGANVLTF.

This clone came up once. This chain joins TRBV7-9 and TRBJ1-4; D is undetermined. V lost 5 bases and J lost 8, with 9 bases in between. This CDR3 is built from 12 residues. Germline assignment: CDR1 SEHNR and CDR2 FQNEAQ (reference sequence). Written as DNA, the CDR3 is TGTGCCAGCAGCGTTGACTGGGAAAAACTGTTTTTT. Translated, it gives CASSVDWEKLFF.

The chain joins TRBV5-1 to TRBJ2-1, with 8 nucleotides matching TRBD2. V shed 1 base and J 2 bases; nucleotides not matched to a gene: 2. CDR3 length equals 15 residues. CDR1 is SGHRS, CDR2 YFSETQ, per germline. CDR3 DNA: TGCGCCAGCAGCTTGAGCGGGGGAACCTACAATGAGCAGTTCTTC. Translating it yields CASSLSGGTYNEQFF.

This clone was seen ten or more times. The chain has TRBV6-6 and TRBJ2-2, with D unresolved. Germline V gives CDR1 MNHNY, CDR2 SVGAGI (reference sequence). The CDR3 runs 11 residues. V was shortened by 2 bases and J by 6 bases, with 1 base between the two germline ends. The CDR3 region has the DNA TGTGCCAGCAGTTACGCCGGGGAGCTGTTTTTT. The encoded protein is CASSYAGELFF.

The chain links TRBV11-2 to TRBJ2-7; the D is unclear. The CDR3 is made up of 13 amino acids. V was cut by 2 bases and J by 5 bases, with 10 bases left in between. Germline assignment: CDR1 SGHAT and CDR2 FQNNGV. CDR3 sequence: CASSLFQVHEQYF. The DNA for the CDR3 is TGTGCCAGCAGCTTATTTCAGGTCCACGAGCAGTACTTC.